This T cell receptor (beta chain) was documented in a study of T cell repertoires in ileal Crohn's disease. Described time point: neoterminal ileum biopsy at postoperative endoscopy, about 6 months after surgery. CDR1 SGHRS and CDR2 YFSETQ come from the germline V gene. CDR3 length equals 16 residues. V lost 4 bases to trimming and J lost 6 bases; unmatched junction nucleotides: 10. The table came from immunoSEQ multiplex PCR; TCRdb's copy has only in-frame clones and leaves some out. Of under 15,000 clones in the sample, approximately 80% were seen once. Material: ileal tissue. This sequence originates from an adult with Crohn's disease. This sequence joins TRBV5-1 and TRBJ2-1, with 10 bases fitting TRBD2. In nucleotides, the CDR3 is TGCGCCAGCAGCAGGTGGACTAGCGGAGGACTCAATGAGCAGTTCTTC. The encoded protein is CASSRWTSGGLNEQFF.